The rows below give T cell receptor beta chains drawn from one sample of a study of cytomegalovirus exposure and HLA in healthy donors. Sequencing was performed with immunoSEQ multiplex PCR; in TCRdb, only in-frame clones are kept and a portion is missing. The table has 150,000 to 200,000 clones, around 80% seen once. The specimen was PBMCs. Receptor source: a human donor in good health. Both conserved end residues are part of each CDR3. D genes are given only for firm matches. Clone sizes are given selectively: once, few, many, or a class where the clone is expanded.

TRBD1 - TRBJ2-7 TRBV7-9 TGTGCCAGCAGCCTACGGGACAGCTCCTACGAGCAGTACTTC CASSLRDSSYEQYF
TRBD1 few TRBJ2-7 TRBV27 TGTGCCAGCAGTTTATTGAAGGGACAGGCATCCTACGAGCAGTACTTC CASSLLKGQASYEQYF
- - TRBJ2-3 TRBV6-1 TGTGCCAGCAGTGAAGGTTGGGGGACAAAGACAGATACGCAGTATTTT CASSEGWGTKTDTQYF
- few TRBJ2-3 TRBV7-2 TGTGCCAGCAGCTCAATCTTCCTTCGGGGGTCTCGCACAGATACGCAGTATTTT CASSSIFLRGSRTDTQYF
- - TRBJ2-2 TRBV19 TGTGCCAGTAGTATAGGGCTTTACAACACCGGGGAGCTGTTTTTT CASSIGLYNTGELFF
- - TRBJ1-5 TRBV6-1 TGTGCCAGCGACAGAGTATCTAGAGCGCCCCAGCATTTT CASDRVSRAPQHF
TRBD2 once TRBJ2-7 TRBV10-2 TGCGCCAGCAGTGAGGGACTAGGCGGCGAGCAGTACTTC CASSEGLGGEQYF
- once TRBJ2-7 TRBV27 TGTGCCAGCAGGTTGACAGGATCGGGAGAGCAGTACTTC CASRLTGSGEQYF
- - TRBJ2-2 TRBV29-1 TGCAGCGTTGCCGAAACCGGGTCCGGGGAGCTGTTTTTT CSVAETGSGELFF
TRBD1 - TRBJ2-3 TRBV18 TGTGCCAGCTCACCAGTAGGGGGCACGAATACGCAGTATTTT CASSPVGGTNTQYF
- - TRBJ1-1 TRBV10-3 TGTGCCATCAGTGAACAGATCGAACGTACTGAAGCTTTCTTT CAISEQIERTEAFF
TRBD1 once TRBJ1-2 TRBV5-1 TGCGCCAGCAGCTGGGGAGACAGGGGCTATGGCTACACCTTC CASSWGDRGYGYTF
- - TRBJ1-4 TRBV4-3 TGCGCCAGCAGCCAAGTGCGGGCAACTAATGAAAAACTGTTTTTT CASSQVRATNEKLFF
TRBD1 - TRBJ1-2 TRBV2 TGTGCCAGCATGGGACAGGGAGAACTGAGCTACACCTTC CASMGQGELSYTF
- - TRBJ2-7 TRBV7-2 TGTGCCAGCAGCTTAGGTGGGACACCTACCTACGAGCAGTACTTC CASSLGGTPTYEQYF